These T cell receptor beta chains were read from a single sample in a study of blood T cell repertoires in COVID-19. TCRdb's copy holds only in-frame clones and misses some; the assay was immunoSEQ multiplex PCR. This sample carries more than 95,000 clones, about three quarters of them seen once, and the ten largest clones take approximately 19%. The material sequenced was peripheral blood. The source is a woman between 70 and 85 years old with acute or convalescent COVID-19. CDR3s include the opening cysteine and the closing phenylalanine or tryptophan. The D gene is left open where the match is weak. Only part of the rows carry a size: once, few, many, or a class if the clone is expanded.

CDR3 DNA: TGTGCCAGCAGCCTACAGCTCGGCACCGGGGAGCTGTTTTTT
CDR3 protein: CASSLQLGTGELFF
J gene: TRBJ2-2
CDR3 length: 14
clone size: -
V gene: TRBV7-2
D gene: -

CDR3 DNA: TGCGCCAGCAGCTTGAATCAGGCGGATACGCAGTATTTT
CDR3 protein: CASSLNQADTQYF
J gene: TRBJ2-3
CDR3 length: 13
clone size: -
V gene: TRBV5-1
D gene: -

CDR3 DNA: TGCGCCAGCAGTCTCACTACAACAGGGGGTTCTAACTATGGCTACACCTTC
CDR3 protein: CASSLTTTGGSNYGYTF
J gene: TRBJ1-2
CDR3 length: 17
clone size: -
V gene: TRBV5-1
D gene: TRBD1

CDR3 DNA: TGTGCCAGCAAACAGGGCCCCATGGAGCAAGAGACCCAGTACTTC
CDR3 protein: CASKQGPMEQETQYF
J gene: TRBJ2-5
CDR3 length: 15
clone size: -
V gene: TRBV27
D gene: -

CDR3 DNA: TGTGCCAGCAGCTTAGGTACAGACAATCCATCATACTACGAGCAGTACTTC
CDR3 protein: CASSLGTDNPSYYEQYF
J gene: TRBJ2-7
CDR3 length: 17
clone size: -
V gene: TRBV7-7
D gene: -

CDR3 DNA: TGTGCCAGCAGTTTAGGGGGCAGGACAGGGGCGTACGAGCAGTACTTC
CDR3 protein: CASSLGGRTGAYEQYF
J gene: TRBJ2-7
CDR3 length: 16
clone size: -
V gene: TRBV28
D gene: TRBD1

CDR3 DNA: TGTGCCAGCAGCCCCCGACTAGCGGACACCGGGGAGCTGTTTTTT
CDR3 protein: CASSPRLADTGELFF
J gene: TRBJ2-2
CDR3 length: 15
clone size: -
V gene: TRBV9
D gene: TRBD2

CDR3 DNA: TGTGCCAGCAGGGAGGACCCTTACACTGAAGCTTTCTTT
CDR3 protein: CASREDPYTEAFF
J gene: TRBJ1-1
CDR3 length: 13
clone size: -
V gene: TRBV2
D gene: -

CDR3 DNA: TGTGCCAGCACGCAGGGCAGCTCCTATAATTCACCCCTCCACTTT
CDR3 protein: CASTQGSSYNSPLHF
J gene: TRBJ1-6
CDR3 length: 15
clone size: -
V gene: TRBV6-5
D gene: -

CDR3 DNA: TGCGCCAGCAGCCAAGAAAGTCCCGGGACAGGGTCCGAGCAGTACTTC
CDR3 protein: CASSQESPGTGSEQYF
J gene: TRBJ2-7
CDR3 length: 16
clone size: -
V gene: TRBV4-3
D gene: TRBD1

CDR3 DNA: TGTGCCAGCAGCTTAGAAGGGGCAATTGAAAAACTGTTTTTT
CDR3 protein: CASSLEGAIEKLFF
J gene: TRBJ1-4
CDR3 length: 14
clone size: once
V gene: TRBV7-9
D gene: -

CDR3 DNA: TGTGCCAGCAGTTTAGCTAGCGGGTACACAGATACGCAGTATTTT
CDR3 protein: CASSLASGYTDTQYF
J gene: TRBJ2-3
CDR3 length: 15
clone size: once
V gene: TRBV28
D gene: TRBD2

CDR3 DNA: TGTGCCAGCGAAGGGACAGTTTCGTATGGCTACACCTTC
CDR3 protein: CASEGTVSYGYTF
J gene: TRBJ1-2
CDR3 length: 13
clone size: -
V gene: TRBV6-5
D gene: TRBD1

CDR3 DNA: TGTGCCAGCTCACCACCGAGTAGGAGTCAAGCTAACTATGGCTACACCTTC
CDR3 protein: CASSPPSRSQANYGYTF
J gene: TRBJ1-2
CDR3 length: 17
clone size: -
V gene: TRBV18
D gene: -

CDR3 DNA: TGTGCCAGCAGCGCCCGGAGAAGCAATCAGCCCCAGCATTTT
CDR3 protein: CASSARRSNQPQHF
J gene: TRBJ1-5
CDR3 length: 14
clone size: -
V gene: TRBV3-1/TRBV3-2
D gene: -

CDR3 DNA: TGTGCCACCAGCAAAATGACAGGGGGCGTAGGCGCGGGGAATGAGCAGTTCTTC
CDR3 protein: CATSKMTGGVGAGNEQFF
J gene: TRBJ2-1
CDR3 length: 18
clone size: few
V gene: TRBV15
D gene: TRBD1

CDR3 DNA: TGTGCCAGCTCACCCGGGGTCTACACTGAAGCTTTCTTT
CDR3 protein: CASSPGVYTEAFF
J gene: TRBJ1-1
CDR3 length: 13
clone size: -
V gene: TRBV18
D gene: -

CDR3 DNA: TGTGCCAGCAGCCCGGGACAGGAGCACTACGAGCAGTACTTC
CDR3 protein: CASSPGQEHYEQYF
J gene: TRBJ2-7
CDR3 length: 14
clone size: -
V gene: TRBV11-2
D gene: TRBD1

CDR3 DNA: TGTGCCAGCAGCCAAGCGGGCAGGGCTGCTTCCTACGAGCAGTACTTC
CDR3 protein: CASSQAGRAASYEQYF
J gene: TRBJ2-7
CDR3 length: 16
clone size: -
V gene: TRBV3-1/TRBV3-2
D gene: -

CDR3 DNA: TGTGCCAGCAGCGTAGAGGTCAGGGGGACTGAAGCTTTCTTT
CDR3 protein: CASSVEVRGTEAFF
J gene: TRBJ1-1
CDR3 length: 14
clone size: few
V gene: TRBV9
D gene: TRBD1

CDR3 DNA: TGTGCCAGCTCACCCTACACCGGAGAGGACTATGGCTACACCTTC
CDR3 protein: CASSPYTGEDYGYTF
J gene: TRBJ1-2
CDR3 length: 15
clone size: -
V gene: TRBV18
D gene: -

CDR3 DNA: TGCGCCAGCAAGGGACTAGCGGGGGGGTACAATGAGCAGTTCTTC
CDR3 protein: CASKGLAGGYNEQFF
J gene: TRBJ2-1
CDR3 length: 15
clone size: -
V gene: TRBV10-2
D gene: TRBD2

CDR3 DNA: TGTGCCAGCAGCCCGGCGGGTAGCGGGGGAACCTACAATGAGCAGTTCTTC
CDR3 protein: CASSPAGSGGTYNEQFF
J gene: TRBJ2-1
CDR3 length: 17
clone size: -
V gene: TRBV4-2
D gene: TRBD2

CDR3 DNA: TGCGCCAGCCTTAGGGACAGCTATGGCTACACCTTC
CDR3 protein: CASLRDSYGYTF
J gene: TRBJ1-2
CDR3 length: 12
clone size: -
V gene: TRBV10-2
D gene: TRBD1

CDR3 DNA: TGTGCCAGTAGTATAAACCGACAGACGAACAATGAGCAGTTCTTC
CDR3 protein: CASSINRQTNNEQFF
J gene: TRBJ2-1
CDR3 length: 15
clone size: -
V gene: TRBV19
D gene: -

CDR3 DNA: TGTGCCAGCAGTGAATCAGGTGGAGGAAATCAGCCCCAGCATTTT
CDR3 protein: CASSESGGGNQPQHF
J gene: TRBJ1-5
CDR3 length: 15
clone size: -
V gene: TRBV2
D gene: -

CDR3 DNA: TGTGCCAGCAGCCAAGGGACAGGGAACACTGAAGCTTTCTTT
CDR3 protein: CASSQGTGNTEAFF
J gene: TRBJ1-1
CDR3 length: 14
clone size: -
V gene: TRBV7-2
D gene: TRBD1

CDR3 DNA: TGCGCCAGCAGCTTGGCCGGGGGGTGGACAGATACGCAGTATTTT
CDR3 protein: CASSLAGGWTDTQYF
J gene: TRBJ2-3
CDR3 length: 15
clone size: -
V gene: TRBV5-1
D gene: TRBD2

CDR3 DNA: TGTGCCAGCAGCTCAGCATACGGTCCAGGGCCCTACGAGCAGTACTTC
CDR3 protein: CASSSAYGPGPYEQYF
J gene: TRBJ2-7
CDR3 length: 16
clone size: -
V gene: TRBV7-9
D gene: -